This TCR beta chain was recorded in a study of shared clonotypes between healthy human individuals. About the research overall: Aged 18 to 49, the donors were a couple of women and a few men.

This clone was recorded a few times. In germline, CDR1 is MDHEN, CDR2 SYDVKM. Trimming took 6 bases from V and 1 from J; bases not matched to a gene: 11. CDR3 length: 17 residues. When replicate PCRs were run on sorted subsets, they used 150 to 200 ng DNA, about 30,000 T cell genomes. In the original analysis: For the immunoSEQ data, sequences were junction-only without quality scores, so filtering differed. TCRdb's copy holds only in-frame clones and misses some; the assay was immunoSEQ multiplex PCR. V and J calls and clone size come straight from that table; D and trimming were deduced from the DNA. The table records some 1 million clones, around four fifths of them present only once.

The sample was memory CD4+ T cells sorted from blood. Sample subset: CD45RA-negative fraction. The TCR comes from a man between 18 and 35 years old in good health. The rearrangement joins TRBV28 to TRBJ2-4, with 8 bases fitting TRBD1. CDR3 loop: CASRDIQGGSAKNIQYF. DNA for the CDR3: TGTGCCAGCAGGGATATACAGGGGGGCTCTGCCAAAAACATTCAGTACTTC.